The 6 T cell receptor beta chains below all came from one sample that was sequenced in a study of T cell responses to AZD1222 COVID-19 vaccine. TCRdb's copy holds only in-frame clones and misses some; the assay was immunoSEQ multiplex PCR. The sample includes about 70,000 clones, 88% of them seen just once. Sequenced here: peripheral blood, sampled 28 days after the second dose of the MenACWY control vaccine. Every receptor here comes from an adult who received the MenACWY meningococcal vaccine as a control.

The chain links TRBV5-8 to TRBJ1-5, with D possibly TRBD1 on 6 matching bases. V was clipped by 2 bases and J by 7 bases, with 13 bases between them. Germline loops: CDR1 SGHTS, CDR2 YDEGEE. This CDR3 has 14 residues. The CDR3 loop is CASSFPDSVQPQHF. The CDR3 nucleotides are TGTGCCAGCAGCTTCCCGGACAGCGTCCAGCCCCAGCATTTT. The full variable domain, rest sourced from reference TRBV5-8 and TRBJ1-5, is EAGVTQSPTHLIKTRGQQATLRCSPISGHTSVYWYQQALGLGLQFLLWYDEGEERNRGNFPPRFSGRQFPNYSSELNVNALELEDSALYLCASSFPDSVQPQHFGDGTRLSIL.

The chain carries TRBV10-3 and TRBJ2-3; 7 bases are shared with TRBD2. Per the germline V gene, CDR1 is ENHRY and CDR2 is SYGVKD. This CDR3 is 16 amino acids long. V lost 10 bases to trimming and J lost 0 bases; unmatched junction nucleotides: 13. The CDR3 spells CASAAGTITSTDTQYF. The CDR3 DNA sequence: TGTGCCAGCGCTGCAGGGACTATTACTAGCACAGATACGCAGTATTTT.

The chain employs TRBV2 and TRBJ1-4, with D possibly matching TRBD1 (5 bases). With 8 bases removed from V and 5 bases from J, the gap between germline ends came to 18 bases. The CDR3 has 15 residues. From germline, CDR1 is SNHLY and CDR2 FYNNEI. As DNA, the CDR3 is TGTGCCAGCCGGGGGACCGTCATTTGGAATGAAAAACTGTTTTTT. This sequence encodes CASRGTVIWNEKLFF. The complete variable domain, with remaining parts taken from reference TRBV2 and TRBJ1-4, reads EPEVTQTPSHQVTQMGQEVILRCVPISNHLYFYWYRQILGQKVEFLVSFYNNEISEKSEIFDDQFSVERPDGSNFTLKIRSTKLEDSAMYFCASRGTVIWNEKLFFGSGTQLSVL.

The CDR3 region is CASSSGYEQYF. CDR3 sequence (DNA): TGTGCCAGCAGCTCAGGGTACGAGCAGTACTTC. The rearrangement uses TRBV5-4 and TRBJ2-7, with D perhaps TRBD1 (5 bases). This CDR3 is 11 amino acids long. The V gene's germline CDR1 is SGHNT and CDR2 YYREEE (reference sequence). Trimming took off 3 bases at V and 4 bases at J, with 5 bases between the two ends.

The rearrangement links TRBV3-1 (or the pseudogene TRBV3-2) to TRBJ2-1; D tentatively reads TRBD1 or TRBD2 (5 bases each). Germline loops: CDR1 LGHDT, CDR2 YNNKEL (reference sequence). V was clipped by 0 bases and J by 6 bases, with 12 bases between them. CDR3 length equals 15 residues. The CDR3 loop is CASSQDGGRGNEQFF. The CDR3 DNA reads as TGTGCCAGCAGCCAAGATGGGGGAAGGGGCAATGAGCAGTTCTTC.

The chain joins TRBV5-1 to TRBJ1-2; D unclear. CDR1 is SGHRS, CDR2 YFSETQ, per germline. V was clipped by 1 base and J by 8 bases, with 24 bases between them. The CDR3 spans 17 residues. The CDR3, as DNA: TGCGCCAGCAGCTTGACACTTGGCCCCGCGGGTAAAACGGGCTACACCTTC. As protein: CASSLTLGPAGKTGYTF.